This T cell receptor beta chain was profiled in a study of blood T cell repertoires in COVID-19. Only in-frame clones appear in the TCRdb table, and some are missing; sequencing was by immunoSEQ multiplex PCR. The repertoire holds about 260,000 clones, with around four fifths as singletons. This clonotype was sampled from a woman aged 45-65 years who had recovered from COVID-19. Sequencing was carried out using peripheral blood.

The CDR3 protein is CASMGGRYEQYF. The CDR3, as DNA: TGTGCCAGCATGGGGGGGAGGTACGAGCAGTACTTC. The chain couples TRBV2 to TRBJ2-7, with 7 bases aligning to TRBD2. The CDR3 has 12 residues. V was pared by 7 bases and J by 4 bases, with 4 bases of the junction left unmatched. Looked up from germline, CDR1 is SNHLY and CDR2 is FYNNEI. Together with reference TRBV2 and TRBJ2-7, the CDR3 gives the full variable domain: EPEVTQTPSHQVTQMGQEVILRCVPISNHLYFYWYRQILGQKVEFLVSFYNNEISEKSEIFDDQFSVERPDGSNFTLKIRSTKLEDSAMYFCASMGGRYEQYFGPGTRLTVT.